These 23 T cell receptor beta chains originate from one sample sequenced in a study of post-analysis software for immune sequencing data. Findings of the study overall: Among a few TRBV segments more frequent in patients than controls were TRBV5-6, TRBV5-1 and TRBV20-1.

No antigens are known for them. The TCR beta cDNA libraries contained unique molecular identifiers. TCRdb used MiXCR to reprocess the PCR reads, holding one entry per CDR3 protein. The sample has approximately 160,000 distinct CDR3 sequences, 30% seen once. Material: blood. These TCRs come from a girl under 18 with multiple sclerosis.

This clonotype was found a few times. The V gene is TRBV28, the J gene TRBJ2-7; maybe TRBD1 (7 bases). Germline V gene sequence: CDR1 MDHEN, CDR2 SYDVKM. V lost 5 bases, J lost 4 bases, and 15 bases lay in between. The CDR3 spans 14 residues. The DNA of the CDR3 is TGTGCCAGCAGTCTCAGGGGGGTTCGGTACGAGCAGTACTTC. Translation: CASSLRGVRYEQYF. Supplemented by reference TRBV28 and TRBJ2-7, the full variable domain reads DVKVTQSSRYLVKRTGEKVFLECVQDMDHENMFWYRQDPGLGLRLIYFSYDVKMKEKGDIPEGYSVSREKKERFSLILESASTNQTSMYLCASSLRGVRYEQYFGPGTRLTVT.

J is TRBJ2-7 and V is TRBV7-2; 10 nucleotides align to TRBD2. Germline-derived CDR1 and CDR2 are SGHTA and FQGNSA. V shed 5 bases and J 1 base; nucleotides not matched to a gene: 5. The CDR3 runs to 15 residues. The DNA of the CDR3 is TGTGCCAGCAGCCAAGGACTAGCGGAGTCCTACGAGCAGTACTTC. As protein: CASSQGLAESYEQYF.

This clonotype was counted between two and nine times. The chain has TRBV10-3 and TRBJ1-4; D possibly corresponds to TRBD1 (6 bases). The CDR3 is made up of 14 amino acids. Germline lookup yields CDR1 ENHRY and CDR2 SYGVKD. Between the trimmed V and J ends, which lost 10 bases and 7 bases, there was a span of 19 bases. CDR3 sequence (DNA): TGTGCCACCCAGGGGCCGGGTCCAGGTGAAAAACTGTTTTTT. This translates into CATQGPGPGEKLFF.

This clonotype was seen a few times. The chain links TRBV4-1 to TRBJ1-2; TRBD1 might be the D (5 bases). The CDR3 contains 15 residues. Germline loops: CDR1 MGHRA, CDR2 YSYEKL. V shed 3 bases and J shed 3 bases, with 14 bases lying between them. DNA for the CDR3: TGCGCCAGCAGCCACCCGGTCCAGGGCCACTATGGCTACACCTTC. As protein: CASSHPVQGHYGYTF.

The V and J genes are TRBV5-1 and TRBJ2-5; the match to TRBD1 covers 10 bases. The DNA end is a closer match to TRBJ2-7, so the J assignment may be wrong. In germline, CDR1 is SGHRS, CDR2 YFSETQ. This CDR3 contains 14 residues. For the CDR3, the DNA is TGCGCCAGCAGCCTACGGGACAGGGGTCCCGAGCAGTACTTC. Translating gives CASSLRDRGPEQYF.

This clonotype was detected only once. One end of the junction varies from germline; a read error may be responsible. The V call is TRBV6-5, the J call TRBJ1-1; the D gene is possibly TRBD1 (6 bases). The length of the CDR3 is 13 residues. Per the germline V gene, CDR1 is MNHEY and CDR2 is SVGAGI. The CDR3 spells CASRPQGNTEVFF. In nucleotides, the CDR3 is TGTGCCAGCAGGCCTCAGGGGAACACTGAAGTTTTCTTT.

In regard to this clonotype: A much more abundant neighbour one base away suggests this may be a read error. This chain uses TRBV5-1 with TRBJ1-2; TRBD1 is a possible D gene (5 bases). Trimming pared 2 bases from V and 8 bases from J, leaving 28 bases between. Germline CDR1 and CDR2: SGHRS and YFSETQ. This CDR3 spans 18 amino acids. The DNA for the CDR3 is TGCGCCAGCAGCTTACTGGACGGCGGGGCCCAGAGGGTAGCGGGCTACACCTTC. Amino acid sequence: CASSLLDGGAQRVAGYTF.

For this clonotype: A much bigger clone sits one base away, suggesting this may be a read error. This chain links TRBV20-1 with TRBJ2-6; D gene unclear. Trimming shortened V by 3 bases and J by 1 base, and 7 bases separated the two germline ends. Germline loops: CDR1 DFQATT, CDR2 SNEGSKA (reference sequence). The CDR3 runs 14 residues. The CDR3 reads CSASSQSGANVLTF. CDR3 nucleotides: TGCAGTGCTAGTAGTCAATCTGGGGCCAACGTCCTGACTTTC.

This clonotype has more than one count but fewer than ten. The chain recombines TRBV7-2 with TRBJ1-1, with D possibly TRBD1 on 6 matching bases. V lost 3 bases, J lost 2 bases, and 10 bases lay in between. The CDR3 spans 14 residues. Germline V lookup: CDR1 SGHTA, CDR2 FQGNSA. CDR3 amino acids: CASSFRGGNTEAFF. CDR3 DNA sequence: TGTGCCAGCAGCTTCAGGGGCGGTAACACTGAAGCTTTCTTT.

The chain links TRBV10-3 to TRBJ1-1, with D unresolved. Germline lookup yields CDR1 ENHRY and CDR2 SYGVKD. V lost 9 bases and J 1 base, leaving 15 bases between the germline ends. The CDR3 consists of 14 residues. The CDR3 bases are TGTGCCATTATCCGTGGCATGGGGAACACTGAAGCTTTCTTT. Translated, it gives CAIIRGMGNTEAFF.

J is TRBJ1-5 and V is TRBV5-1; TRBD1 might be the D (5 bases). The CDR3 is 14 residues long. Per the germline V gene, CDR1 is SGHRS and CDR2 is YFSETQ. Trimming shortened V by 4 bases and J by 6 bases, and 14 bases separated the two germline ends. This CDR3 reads CASSPKQGSQPQHF. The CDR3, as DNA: TGCGCCAGCAGCCCGAAGCAGGGATCTCAGCCCCAGCATTTT.

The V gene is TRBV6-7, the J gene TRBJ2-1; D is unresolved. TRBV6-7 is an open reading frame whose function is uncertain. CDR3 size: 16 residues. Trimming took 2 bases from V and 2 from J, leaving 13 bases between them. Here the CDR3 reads CASSYAWTPPYNEQFF. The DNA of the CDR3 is TGTGCCAGCAGTTACGCGTGGACCCCTCCCTACAATGAGCAGTTCTTC.

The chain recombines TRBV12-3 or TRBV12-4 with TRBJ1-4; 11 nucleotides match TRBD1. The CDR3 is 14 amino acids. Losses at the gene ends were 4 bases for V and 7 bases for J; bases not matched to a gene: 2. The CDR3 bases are TGTGCCAGCAGTTCCGGGACAGGGGGTGAAAAACTGTTTTTT. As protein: CASSSGTGGEKLFF.

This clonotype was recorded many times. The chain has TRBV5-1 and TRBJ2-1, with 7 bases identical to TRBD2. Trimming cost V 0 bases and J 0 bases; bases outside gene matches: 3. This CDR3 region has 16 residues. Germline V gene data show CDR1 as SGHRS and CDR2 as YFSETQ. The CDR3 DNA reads TGCGCCAGCAGCTTGGCTAGCGGCAGCTCCTACAATGAGCAGTTCTTC. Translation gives CASSLASGSSYNEQFF.

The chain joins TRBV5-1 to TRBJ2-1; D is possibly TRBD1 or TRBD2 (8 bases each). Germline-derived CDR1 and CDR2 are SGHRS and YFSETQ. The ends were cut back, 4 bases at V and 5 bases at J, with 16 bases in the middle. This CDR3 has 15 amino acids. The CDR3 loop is CASSRGGTGHNEQFF. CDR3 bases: TGCGCCAGCAGCCGCGGGGGGACAGGACACAATGAGCAGTTCTTC.

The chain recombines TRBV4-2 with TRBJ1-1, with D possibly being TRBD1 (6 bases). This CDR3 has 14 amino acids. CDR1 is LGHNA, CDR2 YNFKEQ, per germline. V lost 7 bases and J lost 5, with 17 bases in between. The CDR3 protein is CASKTLGAHTEAFF. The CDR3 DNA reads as TGTGCCAGCAAGACTCTGGGGGCGCATACTGAAGCTTTCTTT.

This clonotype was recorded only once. The CDR3 DNA sequence: TGTGCCAGCAGCTCAACAGGGGCCAATCAGCCCCAGCATTTT. Protein product: CASSSTGANQPQHF. The chain joins TRBV7-2 to TRBJ1-5; 7 nucleotides line up with TRBD1. This CDR3 is built from 14 residues. V lost 4 bases to trimming and J lost 3 bases; unmatched junction nucleotides: 3. Germline V lookup: CDR1 SGHTA, CDR2 FQGNSA. Looking up the rest from reference TRBV7-2 and TRBJ1-5 gives the full variable domain: GAGVSQSPSNKVTEKGKDVELRCDPISGHTALYWYRQSLGQGLEFLIYFQGNSAPDKSGLPSDRFSAERTGGSVSTLTIQRTQQEDSAVYLCASSSTGANQPQHFGDGTRLSIL.

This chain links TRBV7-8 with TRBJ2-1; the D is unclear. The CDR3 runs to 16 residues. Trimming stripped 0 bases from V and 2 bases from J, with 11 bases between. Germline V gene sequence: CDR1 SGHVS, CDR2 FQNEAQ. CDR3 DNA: TGTGCCAGCAGCTTAGCGGTAAAGATCACCTACAATGAGCAGTTCTTC. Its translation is CASSLAVKITYNEQFF.

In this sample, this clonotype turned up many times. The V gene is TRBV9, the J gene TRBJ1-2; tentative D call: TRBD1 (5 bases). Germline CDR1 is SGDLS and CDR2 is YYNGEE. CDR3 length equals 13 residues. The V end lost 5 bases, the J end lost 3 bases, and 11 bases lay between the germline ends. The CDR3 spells CASRPTGYYGYTF. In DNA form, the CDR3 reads TGTGCCAGCAGACCTACAGGCTACTATGGCTACACCTTC.

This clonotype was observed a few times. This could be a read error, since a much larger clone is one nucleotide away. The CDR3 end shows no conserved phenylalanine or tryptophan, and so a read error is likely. The CDR3: CASSPKLSGANVLTC. CDR3 nucleotides: TGTGCCAGCAGCCCCAAGTTATCTGGGGCCAACGTCCTGACTTGC. The V and J genes are TRBV5-4 and TRBJ2-6; D gene uncertain. Germline assignment: CDR1 SGHNT and CDR2 YYREEE (reference sequence). The CDR3 is 15 residues long. Trimming pared 4 bases from V and 1 base from J, leaving 9 bases between.

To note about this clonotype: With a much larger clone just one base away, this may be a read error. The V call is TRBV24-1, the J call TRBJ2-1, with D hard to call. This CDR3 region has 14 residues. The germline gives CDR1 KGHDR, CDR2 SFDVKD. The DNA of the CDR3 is TGTGCCACCAGTGAAGCGAGCTCCTACAATGAGCAGTTATTC. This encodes CATSEASSYNEQLF.

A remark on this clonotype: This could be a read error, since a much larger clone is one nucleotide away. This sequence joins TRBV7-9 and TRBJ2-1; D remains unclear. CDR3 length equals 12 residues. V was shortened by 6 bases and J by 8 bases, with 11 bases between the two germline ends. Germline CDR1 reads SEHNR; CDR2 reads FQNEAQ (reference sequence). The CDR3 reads CASSRTWDEQFF. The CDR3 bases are TGTGCCAGCAGTCGGACCTGGGATGAGCAGTTCTTC. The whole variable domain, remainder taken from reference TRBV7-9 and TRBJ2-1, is DTGVSQNPRHKITKRGQNVTFRCDPISEHNRLYWYRQTLGQGPEFLTYFQNEAQLEKSRLLSDRFSAERPKGSFSTLEIQRTEQGDSAMYLCASSRTWDEQFFGPGTRLTVL.

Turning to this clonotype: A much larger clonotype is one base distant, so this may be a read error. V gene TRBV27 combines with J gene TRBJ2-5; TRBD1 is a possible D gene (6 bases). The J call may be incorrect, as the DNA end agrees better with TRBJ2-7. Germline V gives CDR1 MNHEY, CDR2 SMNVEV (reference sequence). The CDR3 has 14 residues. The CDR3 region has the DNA TGTGCCAGCAGTTTATTCCGCCAGGGGCTCGAGCAGTACTTC. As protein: CASSLFRQGLEQYF.